The 22 T cell receptor beta chains below were found in one sample sequenced in a study of regulatory T cells in long-lasting Graves disease. In building TCR beta libraries, iRepertoire HTBI primers were used together with Arm-PCR of CDR3 regions. TCRdb passed the multiplex PCR reads through MiXCR, listing each CDR3 protein once. This table has roughly 700,000 distinct CDR3 sequences, 30% appearing once. Time point of the sample: persistent/refractory GD, antithyroid drugs over 5 years with positive TRAb. After RNA was extracted from PBMCs, the TCR library was made from it. Specimen: peripheral blood mononuclear cells (PBMCs), collected when the disease was refractory, from a patient treated with antithyroid drugs. These receptors were collected from a female donor with Graves disease.

This chain joins TRBV19 and TRBJ2-5; 7 bases are shared with TRBD2. With 7 bases clipped from V and 4 bases from J, the junction kept 9 bases outside the gene matches. Per the germline V gene, CDR1 is LNHDA and CDR2 is SQIVND (reference sequence). This CDR3 region has 14 residues. This CDR3 reads CASKKKPSGETQYF. As DNA, the CDR3 is TGTGCCAGTAAAAAGAAGCCTAGCGGAGAGACCCAGTACTTC. Full variable domain (outside the CDR3, taken from reference TRBV19 and TRBJ2-5): DGGITQSPKYLFRKEGQNVTLSCEQNLNHDAMYWYRQDPGQGLRLIYYSQIVNDFQKGDIAEGYSVSREKKESFPLTVTSAQKNPTAFYLCASKKKPSGETQYFGPGTRLLVL.

This clonotype was seen only a few times. The V and J genes are TRBV19 and TRBJ2-2, with 11 bases fitting TRBD2. With V trimmed by 7 bases and J by 6 bases, 7 bases remained unmatched. Germline V gives CDR1 LNHDA, CDR2 SQIVND (reference sequence). The CDR3 consists of 15 residues. The DNA of the CDR3 is TGTGCCAGTAATGCTAGCGGGAGGATGGCCGGGGAGCTGTTTTTT. Translated, it gives CASNASGRMAGELFF.

This clonotype has at least ten counts. This sequence joins TRBV27 and TRBJ1-1; D is unclear. CDR1 is MNHEY, CDR2 SMNVEV, per germline (reference sequence). There are 14 residues in the CDR3. With 2 bases removed from V and 1 base from J, the gap between germline ends came to 8 bases. Here the CDR3 reads CASSLTPGNTEAFF. In DNA form, the CDR3 reads TGTGCCAGCAGTTTAACCCCTGGGAACACTGAAGCTTTCTTT.

The rearrangement links TRBV28 to TRBJ1-2; TRBD1 aligns across 7 bases. Unmatched junction bases numbered 10, after V lost 6 bases and J lost 9 bases. Per germline, CDR1 MDHEN and CDR2 SYDVKM. CDR3 size: 13 residues. The CDR3 loop reads CASSLTGAGSYTF. In DNA, the CDR3 is TGTGCCAGCAGCCTCACAGGGGCCGGGAGCTACACCTTC.

The chain combines TRBV5-6 with TRBJ2-7; D is perhaps TRBD1 (6 bases). V was trimmed by 3 bases and J by 2 bases, leaving 24 bases between them. This CDR3 is built from 18 residues. Germline lookup yields CDR1 SGHDT and CDR2 YYEEEE. CDR3 coding DNA: TGTGCCAGCAGCTCCCAACTTCAACAGGGCAGTTGGGCCTACGAGCAGTACTTC. Amino acid sequence: CASSSQLQQGSWAYEQYF.

The chain couples TRBV5-1 to TRBJ1-1; D is uncertain. The CDR3 has 14 residues. Germline V gene data show CDR1 as SGHRS and CDR2 as YFSETQ. The V gene lost 4 bases and the J gene lost 2 bases, with 12 bases spanning the gap. CDR3 protein: CASSTGKLNTEAFF. The CDR3 coding sequence is TGCGCCAGCAGCACCGGGAAATTAAACACTGAAGCTTTCTTT.

V gene TRBV6-1 combines with J gene TRBJ1-5; 7 bases fit TRBD1. Germline V gene lookup returns CDR1 MNHNS and CDR2 SASEGT. The CDR3 is 14 amino acids. The J segment lost 0 bases and the V segment lost 8 bases, leaving 4 bases of the junction unmatched. Here the CDR3 reads CASYRGYSNQPQHF. CDR3 sequence (DNA): TGTGCCAGCTACAGGGGATATAGCAATCAGCCCCAGCATTTT.

Comment on this clonotype: One end of the junction is discordant with germline, which a read error may explain. The chain is built from TRBV5-8 and TRBJ2-5; 10 nucleotides align to TRBD2. The CDR3 totals 17 residues. From germline, CDR1 is SGHTS and CDR2 YDEGEE. In DNA form, the CDR3 reads TGCGCCAGCAGCTCCGCACTAGCGGGGCGGTACCAAGAGACCCAGTACTTC. This gives the protein CASSSALAGRYQETQYF.

This sequence joins TRBV29-1 and TRBJ1-2; TRBD1 aligns across 7 bases. The CDR3 has 14 amino acids. Germline CDR1 SQVTM, CDR2 ANQGSEA. V trimming: 4 bases; J trimming: 4 bases; junction bases outside the gene matches: 9. CDR3 in amino acids: CSVGEGAQGYGYTF. CDR3 in DNA: TGCAGCGTTGGCGAGGGGGCGCAGGGCTATGGCTACACCTTC.

This clonotype was counted a single time. The V and J genes are TRBV30 and TRBJ2-5, with 7 bases fitting TRBD1. The junction had 10 bases not matched to a gene; V was cut back by 1 base and J by 5 bases. Germline V lookup: CDR1 GTSNPN, CDR2 SVGIG (reference sequence). This CDR3 has 15 residues. The CDR3 loop reads CAWSGWRQGFETQYF. CDR3 coding DNA: TGTGCCTGGAGTGGTTGGAGACAGGGATTTGAGACCCAGTACTTC.

This clonotype was detected only a few times. The chain combines TRBV7-2 with TRBJ2-5; D not resolved. CDR3 length equals 12 residues. V was pared by 5 bases and J by 11 bases, with 15 bases between. Germline V CDR1 and CDR2: SGHTA, FQGNSA. For the CDR3, the DNA is TGTGCCAGCAGCGCGCGATACGAGGAGCAGTACTTC. As protein: CASSARYEEQYF.

This rearrangement joins TRBV11-2 to TRBJ1-1; D remains unclear. The germline V and J ends were trimmed by 1 base and 4 bases, with 10 bases remaining between them. The length of the CDR3 is 14 residues. From germline, CDR1 is SGHAT and CDR2 FQNNGV. The CDR3 protein is CASSLAGYGTEAFF. In DNA form, the CDR3 reads TGTGCCAGCAGCTTAGCGGGGTATGGCACTGAAGCTTTCTTT.

This clonotype was recorded at least ten times. The V gene is TRBV2, the J gene TRBJ2-5, with 13 bases matching TRBD2. Trimming cost V 7 bases and J 2 bases; bases outside gene matches: 10. Germline assignment: CDR1 SNHLY and CDR2 FYNNEI. The CDR3 is 17 amino acids. CDR3 amino acids: CASTGTSGTGNQETQYF. DNA of the CDR3: TGTGCCAGCACTGGGACTAGCGGGACAGGTAATCAAGAGACCCAGTACTTC.

The chain couples TRBV18 to TRBJ1-5, with 8 positions matching TRBD1. The germline CDR1 and CDR2 sequences are KGHSH and LQKENI. V lost 8 bases and J lost 2; bases outside the gene matches: 11. This CDR3 has 16 residues. CDR3 DNA sequence: TGTGCCAGCCCCAGGGGGCAGGGTGGTCGCAATCAGCCCCAGCATTTT. Its translation: CASPRGQGGRNQPQHF. The full variable domain, in which reference TRBV18 and TRBJ1-5 provide the parts outside the CDR3, is NAGVMQNPRHLVRRRGQEARLRCSPMKGHSHVYWYRQLPEEGLKFMVYLQKENIIDESGMPKERFSAEFPKEGPSILRIQQVVRGDSAAYFCASPRGQGGRNQPQHFGDGTRLSIL.

This clonotype was seen at least ten times. The chain uses TRBV2 and TRBJ1-4; D is unresolved. CDR1 is SNHLY and CDR2 is FYNNEI in the germline V gene. This CDR3 comprises 13 residues. V was shortened by 8 bases and J by 13 bases, with 20 bases between the two germline ends. The CDR3 sequence: CASEGPPFDRLFF. The CDR3 bases are TGTGCCAGCGAAGGGCCCCCCTTCGACCGACTGTTTTTT.

J is TRBJ2-3 and V is TRBV12-3 or TRBV12-4; unclear D gene. There are 11 residues in the CDR3. V was trimmed by 2 bases and J by 8 bases, leaving 5 bases between them. CDR3 protein: CASSLMGTQYF. CDR3 nucleotides: TGTGCCAGCAGTTTAATGGGTACGCAGTATTTT.

The rearrangement uses TRBV10-3 and TRBJ1-1; D may be TRBD1 (6 bases). Germline V CDR1 and CDR2: ENHRY, SYGVKD. Deletions cut 9 bases from V and 4 bases from J, with 21 bases between. The CDR3 length is 15 residues. The CDR3 region is CAIKLGGGGSTEAFF. The CDR3 coding sequence is TGTGCCATAAAGTTAGGGGGGGGTGGAAGCACTGAAGCTTTCTTT.

This clonotype was observed many times. The gene calls are TRBV3-1 and TRBJ2-7; TRBD1 matches at 9 bases. The V gene's germline CDR1 is LGHDT and CDR2 YNNKEL (reference sequence). Trimming removed 4 bases from V and 5 bases from J; junction bases left unmatched: 6. The CDR3 runs 14 residues. CDR3 coding DNA: TGTGCCAGCAGCCGCCCGGGACAGGGTCACGAGCAGTACTTC. Its protein is CASSRPGQGHEQYF.

This clonotype was seen at least ten times. The rearrangement links TRBV28 to TRBJ1-2, with D possibly matching TRBD1 (5 bases). The germline CDR1 and CDR2 sequences are MDHEN and SYDVKM. Trimming shortened V by 7 bases and J by 7 bases, and 19 bases separated the two germline ends. The CDR3 is 14 residues long. Written as DNA, the CDR3 is TGTGCCAGCACCCCTTCCCCCTCAGGGTCTGGCTACACCTTC. Protein: CASTPSPSGSGYTF.

This clonotype was counted ten times or more. The chain combines TRBV24-1 with TRBJ1-5, with a weak D call TRBD1 (5 bases). This CDR3 is built from 14 residues. Germline V gives CDR1 KGHDR, CDR2 SFDVKD. V dropped 4 bases and J dropped 4 bases, with 10 bases sitting between them. The CDR3: CATSETGRNQPQHF. In DNA, the CDR3 is TGTGCCACCAGTGAAACGGGACGGAATCAGCCCCAGCATTTT.

The chain employs TRBV30 and TRBJ1-1; 7 nucleotides line up with TRBD1. From germline, CDR1 is GTSNPN and CDR2 SVGIG (reference sequence). V was clipped by 2 bases and J by 0 bases; unmatched bases: 6. The CDR3 totals 15 residues. This CDR3 is CAWSFPDRLNTEAFF. For the CDR3, the DNA is TGTGCCTGGAGTTTCCCGGACAGGTTGAACACTGAAGCTTTCTTT.

As regards this clonotype: A read error is possible here, since a much larger clone lies one base away. V and J are TRBV12-3 or TRBV12-4 and TRBJ1-5; 7 bases line up with TRBD1. The CDR3 contains 16 residues. CDR3 DNA: TGTGCCAGCAGTTTAGTGGGGACAGATAGCAGTCAGCCCCAGCATTTT. The encoded protein is CASSLVGTDSSQPQHF.